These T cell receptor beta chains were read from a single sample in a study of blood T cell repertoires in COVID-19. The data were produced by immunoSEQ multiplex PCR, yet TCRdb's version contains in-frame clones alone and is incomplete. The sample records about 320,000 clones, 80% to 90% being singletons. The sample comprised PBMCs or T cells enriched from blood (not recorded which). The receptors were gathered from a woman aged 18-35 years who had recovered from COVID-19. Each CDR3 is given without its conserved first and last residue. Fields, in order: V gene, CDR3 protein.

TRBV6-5,ASSYSIYSVNTEAF
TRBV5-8,ASSLVGGMGPNTEAF
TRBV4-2,ASSQVGGLPGNTIY
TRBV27,ASSWGDFSTDTQY
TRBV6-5,ASRMTGGAEQY
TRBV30,AWSVTTYTGELF
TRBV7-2,ASSPRRAGGVETQY
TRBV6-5,ASRGPQGFYGYT
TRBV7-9,ASSSQVNTEAF
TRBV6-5,ASSYKTGLADEQY
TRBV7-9,ASSYRGVGELF
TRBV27,ASSSPWEGVIYGYT
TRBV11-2,ASSRVYRETQY